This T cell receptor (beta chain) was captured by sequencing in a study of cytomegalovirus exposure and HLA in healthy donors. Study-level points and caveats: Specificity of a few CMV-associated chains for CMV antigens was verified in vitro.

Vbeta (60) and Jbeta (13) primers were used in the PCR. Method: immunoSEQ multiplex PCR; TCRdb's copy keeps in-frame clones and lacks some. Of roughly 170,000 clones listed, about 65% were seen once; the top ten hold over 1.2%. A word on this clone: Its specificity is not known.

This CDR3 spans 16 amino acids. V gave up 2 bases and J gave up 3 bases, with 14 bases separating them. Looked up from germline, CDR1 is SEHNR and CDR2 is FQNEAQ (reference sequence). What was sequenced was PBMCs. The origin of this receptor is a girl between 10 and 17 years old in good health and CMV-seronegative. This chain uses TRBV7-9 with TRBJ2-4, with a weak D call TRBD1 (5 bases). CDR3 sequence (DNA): TGTGCCAGCAGCTTAAATGGCAGGGATTTCAAAAACATTCAGTACTTC. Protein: CASSLNGRDFKNIQYF.